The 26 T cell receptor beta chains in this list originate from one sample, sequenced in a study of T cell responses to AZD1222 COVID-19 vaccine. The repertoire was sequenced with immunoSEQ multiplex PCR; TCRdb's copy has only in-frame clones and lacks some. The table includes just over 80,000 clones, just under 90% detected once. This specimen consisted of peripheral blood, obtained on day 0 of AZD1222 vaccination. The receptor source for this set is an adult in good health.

This CDR3 is CASSPTPGGNTEAFF. In DNA, the CDR3 is TGTGCCAGCTCACCCACCCCAGGTGGAAACACTGAAGCTTTCTTT. The chain recombines TRBV18 with TRBJ1-1; D is unclear. The germline V and J ends were trimmed by 3 bases and 2 bases, with 13 bases remaining between them. Germline V CDR1 and CDR2: KGHSH, LQKENI. This CDR3 region has 15 residues.

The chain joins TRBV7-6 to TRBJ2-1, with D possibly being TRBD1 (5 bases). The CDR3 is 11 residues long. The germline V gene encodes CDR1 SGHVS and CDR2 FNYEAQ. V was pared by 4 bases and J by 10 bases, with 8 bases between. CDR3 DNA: TGTGCCAGCAGCTCACGGACAGAGCAGTTCTTC. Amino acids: CASSSRTEQFF.

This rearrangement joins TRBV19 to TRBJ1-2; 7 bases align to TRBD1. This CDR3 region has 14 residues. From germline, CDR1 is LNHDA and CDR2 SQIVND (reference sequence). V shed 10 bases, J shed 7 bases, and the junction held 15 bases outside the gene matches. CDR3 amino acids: CATTRGGQISGYTF. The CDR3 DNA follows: TGTGCCACCACTCGAGGGGGCCAGATAAGTGGCTACACCTTC. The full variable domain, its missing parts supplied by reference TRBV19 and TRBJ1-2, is DGGITQSPKYLFRKEGQNVTLSCEQNLNHDAMYWYRQDPGQGLRLIYYSQIVNDFQKGDIAEGYSVSREKKESFPLTVTSAQKNPTAFYLCATTRGGQISGYTFGSGTRLTVV.

CDR3 region: CASSLAGPSYEQYF. DNA of the CDR3: TGTGCCAGCAGCTTGGCCGGACCTTCCTACGAGCAGTACTTC. The chain carries TRBV5-6 and TRBJ2-7, with unresolved D. CDR1 is SGHDT, CDR2 YYEEEE, per germline. The CDR3 is 14 residues long. V was pared by 0 bases and J by 1 base, with 8 bases between.

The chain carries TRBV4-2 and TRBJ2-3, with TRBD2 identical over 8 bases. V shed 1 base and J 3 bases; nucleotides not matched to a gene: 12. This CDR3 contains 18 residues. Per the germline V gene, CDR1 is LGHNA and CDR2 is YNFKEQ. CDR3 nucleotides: TGTGCCAGCAGCCAAGTGACTCCGAGCGGGGGAGGAACAGATACGCAGTATTTT. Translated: CASSQVTPSGGGTDTQYF.

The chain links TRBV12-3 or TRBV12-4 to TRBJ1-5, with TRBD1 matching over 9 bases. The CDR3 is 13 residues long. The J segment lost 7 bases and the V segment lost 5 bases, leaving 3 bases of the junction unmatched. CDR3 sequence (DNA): TGTGCCAGCAGTCGGGACAGGGAGCAGCCCCAGCATTTT. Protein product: CASSRDREQPQHF.

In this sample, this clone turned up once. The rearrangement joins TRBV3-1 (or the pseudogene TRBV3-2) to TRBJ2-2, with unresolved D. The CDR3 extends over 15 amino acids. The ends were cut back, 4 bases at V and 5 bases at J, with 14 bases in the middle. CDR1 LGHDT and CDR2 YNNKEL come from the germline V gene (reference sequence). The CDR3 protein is CASSRLIPSTGELFF. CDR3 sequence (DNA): TGTGCCAGCAGCCGACTTATCCCTTCAACCGGGGAGCTGTTTTTT.

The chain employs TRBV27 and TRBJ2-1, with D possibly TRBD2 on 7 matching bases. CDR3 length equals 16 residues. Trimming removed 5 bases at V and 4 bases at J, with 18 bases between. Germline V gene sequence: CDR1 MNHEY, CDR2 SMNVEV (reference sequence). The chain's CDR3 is CASSPQARGGYNEQFF. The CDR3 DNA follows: TGTGCCAGCAGTCCCCAGGCCAGGGGAGGGTACAATGAGCAGTTCTTC.

The CDR3 protein is CASSVSNLPTGELFF. Written as DNA, the CDR3 is TGTGCCAGCAGCGTATCTAACCTACCCACCGGGGAGCTGTTTTTT. V usage is TRBV9 and J usage is TRBJ2-2; D uncertain. The CDR3 sequence is 15 residues long. Germline V gene data show CDR1 as SGDLS and CDR2 as YYNGEE. Trimming removed 1 base from V and 4 bases from J, with 11 bases in between. The full variable domain, its missing parts supplied by reference TRBV9 and TRBJ2-2, is DSGVTQTPKHLITATGQRVTLRCSPRSGDLSVYWYQQSLDQGLQFLIQYYNGEERAKGNILERFSAQQFPDLHSELNLSSLELGDSALYFCASSVSNLPTGELFFGEGSRLTVL.

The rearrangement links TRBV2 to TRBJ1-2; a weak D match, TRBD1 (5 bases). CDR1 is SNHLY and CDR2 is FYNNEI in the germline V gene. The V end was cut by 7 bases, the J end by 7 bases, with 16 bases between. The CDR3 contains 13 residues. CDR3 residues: CASIQGRDVGYTF. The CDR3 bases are TGTGCCAGCATTCAGGGCAGGGACGTTGGCTACACCTTC.

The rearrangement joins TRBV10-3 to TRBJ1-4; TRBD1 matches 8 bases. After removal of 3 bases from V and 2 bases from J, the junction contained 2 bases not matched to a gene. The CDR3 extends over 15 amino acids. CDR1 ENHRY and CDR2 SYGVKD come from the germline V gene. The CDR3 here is CAISEDRGTNEKLFF. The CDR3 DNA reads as TGTGCCATCAGTGAAGACAGGGGTACTAATGAAAAACTGTTTTTT.

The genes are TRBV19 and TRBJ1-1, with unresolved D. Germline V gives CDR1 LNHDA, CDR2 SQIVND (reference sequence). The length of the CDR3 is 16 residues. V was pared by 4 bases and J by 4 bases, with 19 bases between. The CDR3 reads CASSKAGREGSTEAFF. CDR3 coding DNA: TGTGCCAGTAGTAAAGCGGGAAGGGAGGGTTCCACTGAAGCTTTCTTT.

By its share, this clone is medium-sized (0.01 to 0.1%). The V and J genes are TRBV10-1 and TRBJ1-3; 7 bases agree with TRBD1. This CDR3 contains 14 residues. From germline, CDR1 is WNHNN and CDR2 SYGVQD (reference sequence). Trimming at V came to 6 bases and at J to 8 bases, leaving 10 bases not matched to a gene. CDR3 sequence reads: CASSTGTAFDTIYF. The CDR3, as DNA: TGCGCCAGCAGCACCGGGACAGCGTTTGACACCATATATTTT.

Written as DNA, the CDR3 is TGTGCCAGCAGTGAATGGGAATATGGCTACACCTTC. It codes for CASSEWEYGYTF. The V gene is TRBV6-1, the J gene TRBJ1-2, with D uncertain. Germline CDR1 is MNHNS and CDR2 is SASEGT. This CDR3 has 12 residues. The V and J ends lost 2 bases and 5 bases respectively, with 6 bases between them.

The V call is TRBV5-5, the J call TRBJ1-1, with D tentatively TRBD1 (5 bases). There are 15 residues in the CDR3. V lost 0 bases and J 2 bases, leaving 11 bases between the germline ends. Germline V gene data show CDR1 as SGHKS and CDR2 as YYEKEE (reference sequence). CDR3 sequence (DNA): TGTGCCAGCAGCTTGGTTGGCCAGGGTAACACTGAAGCTTTCTTT. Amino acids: CASSLVGQGNTEAFF.

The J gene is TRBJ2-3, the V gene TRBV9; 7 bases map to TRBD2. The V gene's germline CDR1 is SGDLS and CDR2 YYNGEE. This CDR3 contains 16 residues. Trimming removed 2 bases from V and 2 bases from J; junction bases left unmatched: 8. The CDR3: CASSVQTGGYTDTQYF. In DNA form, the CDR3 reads TGTGCCAGCAGCGTCCAAACGGGGGGATACACAGATACGCAGTATTTT.

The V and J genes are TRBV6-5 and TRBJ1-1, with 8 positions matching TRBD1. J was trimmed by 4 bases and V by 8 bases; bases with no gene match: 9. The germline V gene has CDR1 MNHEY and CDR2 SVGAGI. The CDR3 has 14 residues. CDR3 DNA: TGTGCCAGCGAGGCAGGGGGCAAAGGCACTGAAGCTTTCTTT. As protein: CASEAGGKGTEAFF.

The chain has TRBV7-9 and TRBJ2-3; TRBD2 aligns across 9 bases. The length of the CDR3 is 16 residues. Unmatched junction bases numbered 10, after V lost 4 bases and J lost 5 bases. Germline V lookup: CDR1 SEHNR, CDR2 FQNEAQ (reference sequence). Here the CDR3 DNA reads TGTGCCAGCAGCTCCATTAGCGGGGGAGTTCTAGATACGCAGTATTTT. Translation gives CASSSISGGVLDTQYF.

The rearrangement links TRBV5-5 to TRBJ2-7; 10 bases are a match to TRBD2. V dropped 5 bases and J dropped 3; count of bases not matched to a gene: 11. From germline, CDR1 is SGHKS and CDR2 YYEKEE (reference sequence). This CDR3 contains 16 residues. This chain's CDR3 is CASSYFLAGENYEQYF. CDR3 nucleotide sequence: TGTGCCAGCAGTTACTTCCTAGCGGGGGAAAACTACGAGCAGTACTTC.

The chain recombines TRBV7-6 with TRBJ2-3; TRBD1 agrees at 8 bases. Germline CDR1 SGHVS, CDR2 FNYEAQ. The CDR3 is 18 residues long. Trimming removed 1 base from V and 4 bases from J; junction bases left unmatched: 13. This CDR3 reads CASSLEGVTGVGSDTQYF. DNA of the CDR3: TGTGCCAGCAGCTTAGAAGGAGTGACAGGGGTAGGGTCAGATACGCAGTATTTT.

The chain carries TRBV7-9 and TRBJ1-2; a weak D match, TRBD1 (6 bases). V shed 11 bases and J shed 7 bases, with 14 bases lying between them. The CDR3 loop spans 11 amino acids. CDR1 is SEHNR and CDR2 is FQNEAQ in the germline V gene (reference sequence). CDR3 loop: CAGTGLAGYTF. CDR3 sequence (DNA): TGTGCCGGTACAGGGTTGGCTGGCTACACCTTC.

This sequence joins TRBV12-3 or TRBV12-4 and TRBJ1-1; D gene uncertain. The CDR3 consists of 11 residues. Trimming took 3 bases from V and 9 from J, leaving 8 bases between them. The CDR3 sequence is CASSFSGQAFF. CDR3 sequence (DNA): TGTGCCAGCAGTTTCTCGGGTCAAGCTTTCTTT.

The CDR3 DNA is TGCGCCAGCAGCTTGGAAACAGGGAGCAATCAGCCCCAGCATTTT. Translated: CASSLETGSNQPQHF. This chain links TRBV5-1 with TRBJ1-5, with D maybe TRBD1 (6 bases). CDR1 is SGHRS, CDR2 YFSETQ, per germline. This CDR3 has 15 residues. The V end lost 0 bases, the J end lost 1 base, and 8 bases lay between the germline ends.

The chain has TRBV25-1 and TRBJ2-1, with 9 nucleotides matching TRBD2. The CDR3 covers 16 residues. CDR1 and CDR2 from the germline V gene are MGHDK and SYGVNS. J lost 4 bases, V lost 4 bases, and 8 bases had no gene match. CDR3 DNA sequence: TGTGCCAGCAGTGTAACCCGACTAGCGGAATACAATGAGCAGTTCTTC. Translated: CASSVTRLAEYNEQFF.

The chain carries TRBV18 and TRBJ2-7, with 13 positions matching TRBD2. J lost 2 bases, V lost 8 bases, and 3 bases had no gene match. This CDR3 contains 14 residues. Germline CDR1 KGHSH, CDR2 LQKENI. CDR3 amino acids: CASTGLAGAYEQYF. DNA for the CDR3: TGTGCCAGCACTGGACTAGCGGGGGCCTACGAGCAGTACTTC.

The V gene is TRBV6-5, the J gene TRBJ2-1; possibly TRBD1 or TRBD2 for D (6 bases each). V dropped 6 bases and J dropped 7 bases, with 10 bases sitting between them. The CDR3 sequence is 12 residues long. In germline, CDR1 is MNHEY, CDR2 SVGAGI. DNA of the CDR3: TGTGCCAGCAGAGGAGGGGGGAATGAGCAGTTCTTC. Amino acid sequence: CASRGGGNEQFF.